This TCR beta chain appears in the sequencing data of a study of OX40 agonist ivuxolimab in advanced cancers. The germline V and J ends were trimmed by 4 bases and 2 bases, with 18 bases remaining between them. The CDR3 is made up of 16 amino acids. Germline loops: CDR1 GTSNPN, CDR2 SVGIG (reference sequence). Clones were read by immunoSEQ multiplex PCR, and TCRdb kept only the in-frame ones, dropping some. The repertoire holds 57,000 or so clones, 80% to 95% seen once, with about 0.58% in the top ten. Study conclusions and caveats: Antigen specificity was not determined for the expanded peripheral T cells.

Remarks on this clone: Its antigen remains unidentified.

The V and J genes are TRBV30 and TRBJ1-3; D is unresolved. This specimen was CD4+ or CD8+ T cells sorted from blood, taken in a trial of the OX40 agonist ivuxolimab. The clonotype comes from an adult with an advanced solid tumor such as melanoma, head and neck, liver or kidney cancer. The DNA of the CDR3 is TGTGCCTGGAATGTACGGGTAGGCGCGGCTGGAAACACCATATATTTT. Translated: CAWNVRVGAAGNTIYF.